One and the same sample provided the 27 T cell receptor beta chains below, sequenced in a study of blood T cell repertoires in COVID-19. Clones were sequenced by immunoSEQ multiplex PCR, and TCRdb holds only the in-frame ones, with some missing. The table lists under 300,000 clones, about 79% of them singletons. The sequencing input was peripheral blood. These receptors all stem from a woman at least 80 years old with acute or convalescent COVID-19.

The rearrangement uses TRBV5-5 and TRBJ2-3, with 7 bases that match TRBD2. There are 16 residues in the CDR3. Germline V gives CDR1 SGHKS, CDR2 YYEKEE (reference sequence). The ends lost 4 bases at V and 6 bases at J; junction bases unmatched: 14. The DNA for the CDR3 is TGTGCCAGCAGCCCGGAACTATGGGTGGGGGGGGATACGCAGTATTTT. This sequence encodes CASSPELWVGGDTQYF.

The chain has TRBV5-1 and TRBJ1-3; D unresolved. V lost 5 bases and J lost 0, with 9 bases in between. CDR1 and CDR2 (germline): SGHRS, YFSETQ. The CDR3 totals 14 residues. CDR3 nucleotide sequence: TGCGCCAGCAGGGAGGATCCCTCTGGAAACACCATATATTTT. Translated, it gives CASREDPSGNTIYF.

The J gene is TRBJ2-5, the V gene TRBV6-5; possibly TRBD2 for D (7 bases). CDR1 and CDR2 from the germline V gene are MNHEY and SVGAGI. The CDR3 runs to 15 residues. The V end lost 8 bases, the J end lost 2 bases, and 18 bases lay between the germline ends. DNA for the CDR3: TGTGCCAGCTCTGAACCGGGGGGCTGGCAAGAGACCCAGTACTTC. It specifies CASSEPGGWQETQYF.

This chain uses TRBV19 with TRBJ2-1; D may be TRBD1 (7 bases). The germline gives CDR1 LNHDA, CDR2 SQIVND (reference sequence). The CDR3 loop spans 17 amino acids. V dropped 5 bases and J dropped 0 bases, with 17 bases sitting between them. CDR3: CASSLAGGHGSYNEQFF. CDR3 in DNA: TGTGCCAGTAGTTTGGCAGGGGGGCATGGCTCCTACAATGAGCAGTTCTTC. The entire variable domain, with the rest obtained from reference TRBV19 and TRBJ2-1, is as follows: DGGITQSPKYLFRKEGQNVTLSCEQNLNHDAMYWYRQDPGQGLRLIYYSQIVNDFQKGDIAEGYSVSREKKESFPLTVTSAQKNPTAFYLCASSLAGGHGSYNEQFFGPGTRLTVL.

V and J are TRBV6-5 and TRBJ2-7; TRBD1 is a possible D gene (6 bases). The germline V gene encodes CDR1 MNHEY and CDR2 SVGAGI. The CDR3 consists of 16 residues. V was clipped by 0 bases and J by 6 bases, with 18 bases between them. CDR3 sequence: CASSYSSLGGTIEQYF. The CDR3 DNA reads TGTGCCAGCAGTTACTCGAGTTTAGGGGGAACCATCGAGCAGTACTTC.

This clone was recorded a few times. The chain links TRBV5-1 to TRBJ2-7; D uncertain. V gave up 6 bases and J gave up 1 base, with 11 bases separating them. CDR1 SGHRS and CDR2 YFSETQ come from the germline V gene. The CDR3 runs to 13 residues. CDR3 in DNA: TGCGCCAGCATGGGCACAGAATCCTACGAGCAGTACTTC. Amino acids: CASMGTESYEQYF.

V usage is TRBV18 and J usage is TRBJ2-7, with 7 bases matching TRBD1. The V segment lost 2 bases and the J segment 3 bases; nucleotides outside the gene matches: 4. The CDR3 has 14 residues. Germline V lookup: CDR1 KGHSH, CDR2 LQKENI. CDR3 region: CASSPNAGGYEQYF. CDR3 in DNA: TGTGCCAGCTCACCAAATGCAGGGGGCTACGAGCAGTACTTC.

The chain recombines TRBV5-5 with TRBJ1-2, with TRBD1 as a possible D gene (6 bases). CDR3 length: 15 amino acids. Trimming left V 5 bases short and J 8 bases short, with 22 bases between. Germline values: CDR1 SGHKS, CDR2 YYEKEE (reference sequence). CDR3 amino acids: CASRNRPAGAEGYTF. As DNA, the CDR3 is TGTGCCAGCAGAAACCGACCAGCGGGGGCGGAGGGCTACACCTTC.

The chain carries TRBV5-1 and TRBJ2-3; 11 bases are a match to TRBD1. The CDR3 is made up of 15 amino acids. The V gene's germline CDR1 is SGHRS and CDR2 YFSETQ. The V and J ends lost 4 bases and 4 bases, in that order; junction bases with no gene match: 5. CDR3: CASSKGQGVADTQYF. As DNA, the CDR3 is TGCGCCAGCAGCAAGGGACAGGGGGTTGCAGATACGCAGTATTTT.

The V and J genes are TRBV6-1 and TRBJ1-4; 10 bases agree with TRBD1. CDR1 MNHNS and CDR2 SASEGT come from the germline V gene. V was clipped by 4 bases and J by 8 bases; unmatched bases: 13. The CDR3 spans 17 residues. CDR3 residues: CASSVYKWGQGPEKLFF. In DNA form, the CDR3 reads TGTGCCAGCAGTGTGTACAAATGGGGACAGGGGCCCGAAAAACTGTTTTTT.

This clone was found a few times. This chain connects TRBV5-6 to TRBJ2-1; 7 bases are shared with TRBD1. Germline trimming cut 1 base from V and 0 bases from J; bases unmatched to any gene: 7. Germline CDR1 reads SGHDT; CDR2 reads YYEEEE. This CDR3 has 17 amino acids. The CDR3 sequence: CASSLRGGANSYNEQFF. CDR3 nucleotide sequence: TGTGCCAGCAGCTTGAGAGGGGGCGCAAACTCCTACAATGAGCAGTTCTTC.

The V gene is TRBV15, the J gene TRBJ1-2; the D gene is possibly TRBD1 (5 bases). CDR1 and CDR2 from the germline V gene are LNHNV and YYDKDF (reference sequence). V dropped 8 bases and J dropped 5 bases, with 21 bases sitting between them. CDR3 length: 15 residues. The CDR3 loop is CATRGTVEAGYGYTF. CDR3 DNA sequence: TGTGCCACCCGGGGGACCGTGGAGGCAGGATATGGCTACACCTTC.

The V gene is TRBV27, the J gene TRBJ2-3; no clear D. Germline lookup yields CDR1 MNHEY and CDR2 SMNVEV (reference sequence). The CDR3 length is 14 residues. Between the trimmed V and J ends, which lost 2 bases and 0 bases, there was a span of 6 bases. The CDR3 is CASSLQWSTDTQYF. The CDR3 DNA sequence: TGTGCCAGCAGTTTACAGTGGAGCACAGATACGCAGTATTTT.

The CDR3: CSVLAEDYGYTF. The DNA for the CDR3 is TGCAGCGTTTTAGCGGAGGACTATGGCTACACCTTC. V is TRBV29-1 and J is TRBJ1-2; D remains ambiguous. This CDR3 has 12 amino acids. V was cut by 5 bases and J by 3 bases, with 10 bases left in between. Germline CDR1 reads SQVTM; CDR2 reads ANQGSEA. The variable domain in full, completed from reference TRBV29-1 and TRBJ1-2, reads SAVISQKPSRDICQRGTSLTIQCQVDSQVTMMFWYRQQPGQSLTLIATANQGSEATYESGFVIDKFPISRPNLTFSTLTVSNMSPEDSSIYLCSVLAEDYGYTFGSGTRLTVV.

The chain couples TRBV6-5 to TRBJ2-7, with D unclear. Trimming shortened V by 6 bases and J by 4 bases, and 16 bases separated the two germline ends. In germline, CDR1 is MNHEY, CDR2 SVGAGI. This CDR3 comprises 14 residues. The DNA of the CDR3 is TGTGCCAGCAGCCCCGGATCTGCGGTATACGAGCAGTACTTC. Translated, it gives CASSPGSAVYEQYF.

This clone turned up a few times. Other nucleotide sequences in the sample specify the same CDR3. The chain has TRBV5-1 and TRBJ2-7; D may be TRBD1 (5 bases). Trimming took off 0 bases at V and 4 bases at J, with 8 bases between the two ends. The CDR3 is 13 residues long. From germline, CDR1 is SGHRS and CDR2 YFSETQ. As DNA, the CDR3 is TGCGCCAGCAGCTTGGAAGGGGTATACGAGCAGTACTTC. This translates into CASSLEGVYEQYF.

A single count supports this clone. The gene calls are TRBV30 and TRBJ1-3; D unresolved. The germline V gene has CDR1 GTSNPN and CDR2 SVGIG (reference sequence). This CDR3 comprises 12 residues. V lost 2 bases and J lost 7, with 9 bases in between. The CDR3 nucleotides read TGTGCCTGGAGTCTTTTCGGGAACACCATATATTTT. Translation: CAWSLFGNTIYF.

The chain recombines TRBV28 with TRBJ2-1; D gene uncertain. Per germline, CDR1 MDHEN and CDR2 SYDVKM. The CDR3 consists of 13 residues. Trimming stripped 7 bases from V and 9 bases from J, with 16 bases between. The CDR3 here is CASTLGSLSEQFF. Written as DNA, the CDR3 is TGTGCCAGCACCCTCGGGTCCCTAAGTGAGCAGTTCTTC. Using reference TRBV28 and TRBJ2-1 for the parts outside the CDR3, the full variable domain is DVKVTQSSRYLVKRTGEKVFLECVQDMDHENMFWYRQDPGLGLRLIYFSYDVKMKEKGDIPEGYSVSREKKERFSLILESASTNQTSMYLCASTLGSLSEQFFGPGTRLTVL.

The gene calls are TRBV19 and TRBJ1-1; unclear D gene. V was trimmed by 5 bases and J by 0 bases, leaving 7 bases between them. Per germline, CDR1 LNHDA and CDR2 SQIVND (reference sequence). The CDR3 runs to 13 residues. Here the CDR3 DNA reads TGTGCCAGTAGTTACGCAGTGAACACTGAAGCTTTCTTT. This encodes CASSYAVNTEAFF.

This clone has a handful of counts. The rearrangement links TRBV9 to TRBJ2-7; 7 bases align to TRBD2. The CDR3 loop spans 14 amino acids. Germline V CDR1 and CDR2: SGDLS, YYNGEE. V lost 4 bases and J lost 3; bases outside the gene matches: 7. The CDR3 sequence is CASSPRGGDYEQYF. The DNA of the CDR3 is TGTGCCAGCAGCCCTCGTGGGGGGGACTACGAGCAGTACTTC.

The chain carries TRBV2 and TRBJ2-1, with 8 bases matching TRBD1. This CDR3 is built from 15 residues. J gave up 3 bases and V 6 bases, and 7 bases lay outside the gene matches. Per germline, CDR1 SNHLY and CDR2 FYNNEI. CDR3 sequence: CASSGDRGLYNEQFF. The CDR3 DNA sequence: TGTGCCAGCAGCGGAGACAGGGGCCTCTACAATGAGCAGTTCTTC. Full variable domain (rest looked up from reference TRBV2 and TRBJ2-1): EPEVTQTPSHQVTQMGQEVILRCVPISNHLYFYWYRQILGQKVEFLVSFYNNEISEKSEIFDDQFSVERPDGSNFTLKIRSTKLEDSAMYFCASSGDRGLYNEQFFGPGTRLTVL.

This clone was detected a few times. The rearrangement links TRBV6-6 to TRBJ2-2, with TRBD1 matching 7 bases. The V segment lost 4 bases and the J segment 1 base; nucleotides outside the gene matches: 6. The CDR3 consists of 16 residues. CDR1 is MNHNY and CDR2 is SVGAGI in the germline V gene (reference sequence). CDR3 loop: CASSSHRGENTGELFF. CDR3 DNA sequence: TGTGCCAGCAGTTCCCACAGGGGCGAGAACACCGGGGAGCTGTTTTTT.

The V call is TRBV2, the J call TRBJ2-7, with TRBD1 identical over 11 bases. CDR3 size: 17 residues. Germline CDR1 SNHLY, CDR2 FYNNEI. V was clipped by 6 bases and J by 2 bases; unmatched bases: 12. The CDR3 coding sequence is TGTGCCAGCAGGTGGACAGGGGGCGTAGGGGGAACCTACGAGCAGTACTTC. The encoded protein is CASRWTGGVGGTYEQYF. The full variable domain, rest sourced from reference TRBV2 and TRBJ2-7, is EPEVTQTPSHQVTQMGQEVILRCVPISNHLYFYWYRQILGQKVEFLVSFYNNEISEKSEIFDDQFSVERPDGSNFTLKIRSTKLEDSAMYFCASRWTGGVGGTYEQYFGPGTRLTVT.

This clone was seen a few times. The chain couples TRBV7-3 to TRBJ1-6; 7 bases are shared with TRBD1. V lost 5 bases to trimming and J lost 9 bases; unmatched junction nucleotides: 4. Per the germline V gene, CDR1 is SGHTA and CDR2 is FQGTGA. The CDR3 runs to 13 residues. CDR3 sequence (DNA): TGTGCCAGCAGCGTGACAGGGAGTTCACCCCTCCACTTT. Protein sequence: CASSVTGSSPLHF.

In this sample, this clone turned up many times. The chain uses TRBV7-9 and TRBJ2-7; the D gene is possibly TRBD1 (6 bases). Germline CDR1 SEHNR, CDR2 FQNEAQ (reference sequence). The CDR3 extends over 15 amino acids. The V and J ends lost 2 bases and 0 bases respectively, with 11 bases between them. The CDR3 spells CASSLITGSSYEQYF. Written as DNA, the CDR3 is TGTGCCAGCAGCTTAATTACAGGGAGCTCCTACGAGCAGTACTTC.

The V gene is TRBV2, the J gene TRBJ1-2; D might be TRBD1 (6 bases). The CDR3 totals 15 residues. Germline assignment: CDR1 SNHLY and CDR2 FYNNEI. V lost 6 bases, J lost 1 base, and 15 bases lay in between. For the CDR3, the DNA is TGTGCCAGCAGCTTTGGACAGATACTTAACTATGGCTACACCTTC. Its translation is CASSFGQILNYGYTF.

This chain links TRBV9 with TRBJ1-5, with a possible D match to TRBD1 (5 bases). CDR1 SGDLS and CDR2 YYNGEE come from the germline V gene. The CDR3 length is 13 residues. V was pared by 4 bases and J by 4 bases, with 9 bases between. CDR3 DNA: TGTGCCAGCAGCTTGACAGAGAATCAGCCCCAGCATTTT. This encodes CASSLTENQPQHF.